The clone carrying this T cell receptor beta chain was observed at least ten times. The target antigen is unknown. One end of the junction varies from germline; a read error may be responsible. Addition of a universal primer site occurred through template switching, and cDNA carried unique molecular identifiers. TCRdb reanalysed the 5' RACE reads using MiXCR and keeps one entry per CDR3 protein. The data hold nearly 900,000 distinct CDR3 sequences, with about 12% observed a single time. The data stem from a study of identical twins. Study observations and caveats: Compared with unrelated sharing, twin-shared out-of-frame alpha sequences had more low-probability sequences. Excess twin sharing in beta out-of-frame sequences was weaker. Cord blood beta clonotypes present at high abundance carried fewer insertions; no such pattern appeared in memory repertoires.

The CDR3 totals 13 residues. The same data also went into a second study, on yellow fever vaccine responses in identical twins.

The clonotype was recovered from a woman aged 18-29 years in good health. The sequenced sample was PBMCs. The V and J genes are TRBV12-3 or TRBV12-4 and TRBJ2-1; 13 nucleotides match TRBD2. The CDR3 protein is CASRTSGGNEQFF. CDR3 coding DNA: TGCGCCAGCAGGACTAGCGGGGGTAATGAGCAGTTCTTC.